A single sample gave rise to the 19 T cell receptor beta chains below, sequenced in a study of STAT5B mutations in CD4+ large granular lymphocyte leukemia. Produced via immunoSEQ multiplex PCR; TCRdb's table is partial and in-frame only. The table shows around 32,000 clones, with more than 65% occurring only once. Specimen: CD4+ T cells from blood buffy coats. Receptor source: a human donor in good health.

The V and J genes are TRBV28 and TRBJ1-2, with 10 bases aligning to TRBD1. The CDR3 runs to 19 residues. Germline loops: CDR1 MDHEN, CDR2 SYDVKM. The J segment lost 7 bases and the V segment lost 1 base, leaving 18 bases of the junction unmatched. The CDR3 loop is CASSLYWDGTGERLGGYTF. CDR3 bases: TGTGCCAGCAGTTTATACTGGGATGGGACAGGGGAACGGTTAGGTGGCTACACCTTC.

This chain joins TRBV14 and TRBJ2-2; TRBD1 or TRBD2 may be the D gene (5 bases each). The CDR3 consists of 16 residues. V was pared by 4 bases and J by 3 bases, with 15 bases between. The germline V gene encodes CDR1 SGHDN and CDR2 FVKESK. This CDR3 reads CASSPLRQRDTGELFF. In DNA form, the CDR3 reads TGTGCCAGCAGCCCTTTACGACAGAGGGACACCGGGGAGCTGTTTTTT.

CDR3 DNA: TGTGCCAGCAGTGGTGGAGCGGCCCGCTCCTACAATGAGCAGTTCTTC. Protein sequence: CASSGGAARSYNEQFF. This chain links TRBV2 with TRBJ2-1; D is possibly TRBD2 (5 bases). V gave up 4 bases and J gave up 0 bases, with 13 bases separating them. The CDR3 has 16 residues. Germline CDR1 reads SNHLY; CDR2 reads FYNNEI.

The chain joins TRBV2 to TRBJ1-5, with no clear D. Trimming removed 6 bases from V and 3 bases from J, with 12 bases in between. Germline V gene data show CDR1 as SNHLY and CDR2 as FYNNEI. The CDR3 loop spans 14 amino acids. Here the CDR3 reads CASRELAANQPQHF. The CDR3 bases are TGTGCCAGCAGGGAACTTGCGGCCAATCAGCCCCAGCATTTT.

The rearrangement links TRBV6-1 to TRBJ2-4; a possible D gene is TRBD1 (6 bases). Germline V CDR1 and CDR2: MNHNS, SASEGT. The CDR3 runs 15 residues. V was clipped by 6 bases and J by 1 base, with 13 bases between them. The DNA of the CDR3 is TGTGCCAGCAGAGCACCAGGGGAGGCCAAAAACATTCAGTACTTC. It encodes CASRAPGEAKNIQYF.

V and J are TRBV7-9 and TRBJ2-1; TRBD2 matches at 7 bases. In germline, CDR1 is SEHNR, CDR2 FQNEAQ (reference sequence). V trimming: 1 base; J trimming: 3 bases; junction bases outside the gene matches: 6. The CDR3 totals 16 residues. The CDR3 nucleotides are TGTGCCAGCAGCTTAGTTTCGGGGGGAGACTACAATGAGCAGTTCTTC. Encoded protein: CASSLVSGGDYNEQFF.

CDR3 loop: CASSLGAGARQYV. Written as DNA, the CDR3 is TGTGCCAGCAGCTTAGGAGCAGGGGCACGGCAGTACGTC. The chain recombines TRBV7-2 with TRBJ2-7; D might be TRBD1 (6 bases). Germline CDR1 is SGHTA and CDR2 is FQGNSA. This CDR3 has 13 residues. The germline V and J ends were trimmed by 1 base and 9 bases, with 13 bases remaining between them.

The gene calls are TRBV27 and TRBJ2-7, with D possibly matching TRBD2 (5 bases). V was clipped by 3 bases and J by 6 bases, with 15 bases between them. CDR1 is MNHEY and CDR2 is SMNVEV in the germline V gene (reference sequence). CDR3 length: 14 residues. The CDR3 DNA reads as TGTGCCAGCAGTTTGGGCAGCGGCTTGGGCGAGCAGTACTTC. Translation gives CASSLGSGLGEQYF.

This chain connects TRBV6-1 to TRBJ2-4; D call uncertain. Germline CDR1 MNHNS, CDR2 SASEGT. This CDR3 is 17 amino acids long. V was trimmed by 3 bases and J by 0 bases, leaving 15 bases between them. The CDR3 bases are TGTGCCAGCAGTGACTTAGGACGGCCCCTAGCCAAAAACATTCAGTACTTC. It yields the protein CASSDLGRPLAKNIQYF.

The chain carries TRBV9 and TRBJ2-2; no reliable D call. V was shortened by 0 bases and J by 5 bases, with 5 bases between the two germline ends. CDR1 SGDLS and CDR2 YYNGEE come from the germline V gene. The CDR3 spans 13 residues. The CDR3 protein is CASSVVQTGELFF. The CDR3 DNA is TGTGCCAGCAGCGTAGTACAGACCGGGGAGCTGTTTTTT.

The J gene is TRBJ2-1, the V gene TRBV9; no reliable D call. The CDR3 has 15 amino acids. V gave up 1 base and J gave up 0 bases, with 8 bases separating them. Germline values: CDR1 SGDLS, CDR2 YYNGEE. Here the CDR3 DNA reads TGTGCCAGCAGCGTACAACTGAGCTCCTACAATGAGCAGTTCTTC. Protein: CASSVQLSSYNEQFF. Full variable domain (remainder filled in from reference TRBV9 and TRBJ2-1): DSGVTQTPKHLITATGQRVTLRCSPRSGDLSVYWYQQSLDQGLQFLIQYYNGEERAKGNILERFSAQQFPDLHSELNLSSLELGDSALYFCASSVQLSSYNEQFFGPGTRLTVL.

The CDR3 loop is CASSPGGRLLYGYTF. The DNA of the CDR3 is TGTGCCAGCAGTCCCGGCGGCAGACTCCTCTATGGCTACACCTTC. The chain uses TRBV5-5 and TRBJ1-2; D is unresolved. The CDR3 runs to 15 residues. Germline CDR1 SGHKS, CDR2 YYEKEE (reference sequence). The ends were cut back, 5 bases at V and 4 bases at J, with 18 bases in the middle.

The gene calls are TRBV29-1 and TRBJ2-5, with TRBD2 identical over 7 bases. This CDR3 comprises 15 residues. Germline V gene data show CDR1 as SQVTM and CDR2 as ANQGSEA. V was clipped by 4 bases and J by 0 bases; unmatched bases: 8. In DNA, the CDR3 is TGCAGCGTTGGGTCTTGGGGGGGGGACCAAGAGACCCAGTACTTC. As protein: CSVGSWGGDQETQYF. Using reference TRBV29-1 and TRBJ2-5 for the parts outside the CDR3, the full variable domain is SAVISQKPSRDICQRGTSLTIQCQVDSQVTMMFWYRQQPGQSLTLIATANQGSEATYESGFVIDKFPISRPNLTFSTLTVSNMSPEDSSIYLCSVGSWGGDQETQYFGPGTRLLVL.

This clone has only one observation. The V and J genes are TRBV7-8 and TRBJ1-5; TRBD1 is a possible D gene (6 bases). The CDR3 covers 13 residues. V lost 5 bases to trimming and J lost 5 bases, with 10 bases between them. Germline V lookup: CDR1 SGHVS, CDR2 FQNEAQ. This chain's CDR3 is CASSLWTDQPQHF. The DNA of the CDR3 is TGTGCCAGCAGCCTCTGGACAGATCAGCCCCAGCATTTT.

In its sample, this clone was seen a few times. The rearrangement links TRBV14 to TRBJ2-2; perhaps TRBD2 as D (5 bases). Trimming stripped 1 base from V and 5 bases from J, with 8 bases between. The length of the CDR3 is 14 residues. Germline CDR1 SGHDN, CDR2 FVKESK. In DNA, the CDR3 is TGTGCCAGCAGCCAAGTCCAGCGGACCGGGGAGCTGTTTTTT. This gives the protein CASSQVQRTGELFF. The full variable domain, with the rest looked up from reference TRBV14 and TRBJ2-2, is EAGVTQFPSHSVIEKGQTVTLRCDPISGHDNLYWYRRVMGKEIKFLLHFVKESKQDESGMPNNRFLAERTGGTYSTLKVQPAELEDSGVYFCASSQVQRTGELFFGEGSRLTVL.

The gene calls are TRBV20-1 and TRBJ1-2; TRBD1 matches at 9 bases. The V and J ends lost 5 bases and 5 bases, in that order; junction bases with no gene match: 0. CDR3 length: 11 residues. The germline gives CDR1 DFQATT, CDR2 SNEGSKA (reference sequence). The CDR3 is CSAGTGYGYTF. The CDR3 region has the DNA TGCAGTGCTGGGACAGGGTATGGCTACACCTTC.

In its sample, this clone was seen once. The V call is TRBV25-1, the J call TRBJ1-1; no clear D gene. V dropped 4 bases and J dropped 3 bases, with 15 bases sitting between them. The length of the CDR3 is 15 residues. Germline CDR1 MGHDK, CDR2 SYGVNS. The CDR3 DNA reads as TGTGCCAGCAGTGGAAGAGTCTCGCCTTACACTGAAGCTTTCTTT. Encoded protein: CASSGRVSPYTEAFF.

The chain employs TRBV9 and TRBJ2-3; 7 nucleotides line up with TRBD2. V gave up 3 bases and J gave up 2 bases; unmatched junction bases: 9. CDR3 length: 16 residues. CDR1 is SGDLS and CDR2 is YYNGEE in the germline V gene. CDR3 coding DNA: TGTGCCAGCAGCGCCCGAATCGGGGGGAACACAGATACGCAGTATTTT. Its protein product is CASSARIGGNTDTQYF. The full variable domain, its missing parts supplied by reference TRBV9 and TRBJ2-3, is DSGVTQTPKHLITATGQRVTLRCSPRSGDLSVYWYQQSLDQGLQFLIQYYNGEERAKGNILERFSAQQFPDLHSELNLSSLELGDSALYFCASSARIGGNTDTQYFGPGTRLTVL.

This clone was seen more than once but under ten times. The chain links TRBV11-2 to TRBJ1-1, with D uncertain. In germline, CDR1 is SGHAT, CDR2 FQNNGV. V was trimmed by 5 bases and J by 6 bases, leaving 7 bases between them. CDR3 length: 11 residues. CDR3 DNA sequence: TGTGCCAGCAGCCCCTTCCCTGAAGCTTTCTTT. It codes for CASSPFPEAFF.